Listed below are T cell receptor beta chains from one sample, sequenced in a study of cytomegalovirus exposure and HLA in healthy donors. Sequencing was performed with immunoSEQ multiplex PCR; in TCRdb, only in-frame clones are kept and a portion is missing. Its table lists 180,000 or so clones. Specimen: PBMCs. Receptors were obtained from a boy between 10 and 17 years old in good health and CMV-seronegative. Both conserved end residues are part of each CDR3. The order of the fields is V gene, J gene, D gene, CDR3 length, CDR3 DNA, CDR3 protein. The D gene is left open where the match is weak.

>TRBV7-8|TRBJ2-5|.|12
TGTGCCAGCAGCTCCCAGGCTGAGACCCAGTACTTC
CASSSQAETQYF
>TRBV20-1|TRBJ2-1|TRBD1|11
TGCAGTGCTAACCAGGGGGATGAGCAGTTCTTC
CSANQGDEQFF
>TRBV18|TRBJ1-4|.|15
TGTGCCAGCTCACCACCCGCCGGGTATAATGAAAAACTGTTTTTT
CASSPPAGYNEKLFF
>TRBV30|TRBJ1-2|TRBD1|13
TGTGCCTGGAGTGTGGGACAGGGGGCGGGCTACACCTTC
CAWSVGQGAGYTF
>TRBV7-6|TRBJ2-7|.|15
TGTGCCAGCAGCTTAGGTGAGGAGAGAGCCTACGAGCAGTACTTC
CASSLGEERAYEQYF
>TRBV18|TRBJ1-1|.|13
TGTGCCAGCTCACCAAGCCAGGGGACTGAAGCTTTCTTT
CASSPSQGTEAFF
>TRBV6-1|TRBJ1-5|.|15
TGTGCCAGCAGTGAAAACAGACTAAGCAATCAGCCCCAGCATTTT
CASSENRLSNQPQHF
>TRBV28|TRBJ2-1|.|14
TGTGCCAGCAGTTTGCCGGTCTCTTGGAATGAGCAGTTCTTC
CASSLPVSWNEQFF
>TRBV2|TRBJ1-1|TRBD1|16
TGTGCCAGCAGCCCGGGACAGGGATTCTGGAACACTGAAGCTTTCTTT
CASSPGQGFWNTEAFF
>TRBV28|TRBJ2-1|TRBD1|14
TGTGCCAGCAGTGGCCAGGTAGTCGACAGGGTTGAGTTCTTC
CASSGQVVDRVEFF
>TRBV27|TRBJ2-7|.|15
TGTGCCACCACCTCCCTCCTAGGGAGTGTGTACGAGCAGTACTTC
CATTSLLGSVYEQYF
>TRBV4-2|TRBJ1-5|TRBD1|17
TGTGCCAGCAGCCACGGTAGGGGGACAGGGGGGAGCCAGCCCCAGCATTTT
CASSHGRGTGGSQPQHF
>TRBV4-1|TRBJ2-3|.|15
TGCGCCAGCAGCCAAGAGCACTTCCTCACAGATACGCAGTATTTT
CASSQEHFLTDTQYF
>TRBV11-2|TRBJ2-3|TRBD2|14
TGTGCCAGCAGCTTAGCGGGGGGGTTCGATACGCAGTATTTT
CASSLAGGFDTQYF
>TRBV6-1|TRBJ1-1|TRBD1|15
TGTGCCAGCAGCCCGATTGGACAGGGATACACTGAAGCTTTCTTT
CASSPIGQGYTEAFF
>TRBV7-8|TRBJ1-1|TRBD1|14
TGTGCCAGCAGCTGGGGACAGGTTAACACTGAAGCTTTCTTT
CASSWGQVNTEAFF
>TRBV6-1|TRBJ2-5|.|13
TGTGCCAGCAGTGAAACGGGTGGAGAGACCCAGTACTTC
CASSETGGETQYF
>TRBV19|TRBJ1-1|TRBD1|15
TGTGCCAGTACCCAAGTGGGGACAGGGGGCACTGAAGCTTTCTTT
CASTQVGTGGTEAFF
>TRBV6-6|TRBJ1-3|TRBD1|15
TGTGCCAGCAGATCGACAGGGGAAGTAGGAAACACCATATATTTT
CASRSTGEVGNTIYF
>TRBV6-1|TRBJ1-5|TRBD1|13
TGTGCCAGCAGGATTACAGGGGTTCAGCCCCAGCATTTT
CASRITGVQPQHF
>TRBV5-4|TRBJ1-1|.|14
TGTGCCAGCAGCCCCGGGACACTGAACACTGAAGCTTTCTTT
CASSPGTLNTEAFF
>TRBV28|TRBJ1-2|TRBD1|14
TGTGCCAGCAGTTTCGGACAGGGGGGATATGGCTACACCTTC
CASSFGQGGYGYTF
>TRBV13|TRBJ2-7|.|16
TGTGCCGGCAGCTTGACAGGGAGCGGGAGAACCTACGAGCAGTACTTC
CAGSLTGSGRTYEQYF
>TRBV5-1|TRBJ1-2|.|14
TGCGCCAGCAGCTTGGCAGGGGCTGAGTATGGCTACACCTTC
CASSLAGAEYGYTF
>TRBV7-6|TRBJ1-1|.|15
TGTGCCAGCACCCCTGAAGCGGGGGTTAACACTGAAGCTTTCTTT
CASTPEAGVNTEAFF
>TRBV4-1|TRBJ2-3|TRBD1|17
TGCGCCAGCAGCCAAGCGGGACAGGTCTCCAAAACAGATACGCAGTATTTT
CASSQAGQVSKTDTQYF
>TRBV10-3|TRBJ1-1|.|16
TGTGCCATCAGTGAGTCATCCACTGAAATGAACACTGAAGCTTTCTTT
CAISESSTEMNTEAFF
>TRBV6-5|TRBJ2-2|TRBD2|16
TGTGCCAGCAGTTACTACGGGGGGGGATACACCGGGGAGCTGTTTTTT
CASSYYGGGYTGELFF
>TRBV5-1|TRBJ2-2|.|15
TGCGCCAGCAGCTGGGGGCCCACGAACACCGGGGAGCTGTTTTTT
CASSWGPTNTGELFF
>TRBV4-1|TRBJ1-5|.|15
TGCGCCAGCAGCCAAGACTTCCGGAGTAATCAGCCCCAGCATTTT
CASSQDFRSNQPQHF
>TRBV14|TRBJ2-3|TRBD2|18
TGTGCCAGCAGCCAAGATAGGAGGGCGGGGGATCGCACAGATACGCAGTATTTT
CASSQDRRAGDRTDTQYF
>TRBV9|TRBJ1-2|.|13
TGTGCCAGCAGCCCCGGGGTTAACTATGGCTACACCTTC
CASSPGVNYGYTF